This T cell receptor (beta chain) was found in a study of cytomegalovirus exposure and HLA in healthy donors. Regarding this clone: Its antigen is unknown.

Researchers ran the PCR with 60 Vbeta and 13 Jbeta primers. Authors' processing steps: A later analysis tallied 80 million or so unique TCR beta chains, about 9.9 million of them shared. Measured with immunoSEQ multiplex PCR; TCRdb has only the in-frame clones, and not every one. V, J and clone size are taken as reported in that table, and D and trimming were inferred from the DNA itself. Of 200,000 to 250,000 clones in the sample, roughly 70% were seen once. Findings of the study overall: The study carried out a later analysis of TCR beta sequences. It associated 16,951 of them with specific HLA alleles at a false discovery rate of 0.05. The likely explanation for a cluster of highly shared sequence variants was sequencing artifact. The study designated 150 to 200 TCR beta chains cytomegalovirus-associated.

Germline V gene data show CDR1 as PRHDT and CDR2 as FYEKMQ (reference sequence). Trimming removed 0 bases from V and 4 bases from J; junction bases left unmatched: 6. This CDR3 is built from 16 residues. The source is a woman aged 25-40 years in good health and CMV-seronegative. This chain joins TRBV13 and TRBJ2-5, with 9 bases fitting TRBD1. Material: PBMCs. The chain's CDR3 is CASSLGQGAIGETQYF. Written as DNA, the CDR3 is TGTGCCAGCAGCTTAGGACAGGGGGCGATCGGAGAGACCCAGTACTTC.